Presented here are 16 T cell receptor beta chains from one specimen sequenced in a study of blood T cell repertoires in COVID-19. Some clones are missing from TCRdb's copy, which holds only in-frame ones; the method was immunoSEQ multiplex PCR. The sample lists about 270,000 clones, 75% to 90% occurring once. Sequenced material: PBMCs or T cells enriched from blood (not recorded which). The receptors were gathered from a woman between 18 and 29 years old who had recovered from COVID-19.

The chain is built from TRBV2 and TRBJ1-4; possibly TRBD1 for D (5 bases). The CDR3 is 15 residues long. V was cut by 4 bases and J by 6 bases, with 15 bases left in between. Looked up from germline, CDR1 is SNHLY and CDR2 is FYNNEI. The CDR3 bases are TGTGCCAGCAGTGTAGAGGACATCGAATATGAAAAACTGTTTTTT. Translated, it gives CASSVEDIEYEKLFF.

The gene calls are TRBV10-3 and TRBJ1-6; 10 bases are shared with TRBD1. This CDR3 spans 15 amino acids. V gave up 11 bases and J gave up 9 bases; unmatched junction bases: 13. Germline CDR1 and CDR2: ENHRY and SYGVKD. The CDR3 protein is CASSRQGAVGSPLHF. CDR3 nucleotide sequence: TGTGCCTCCTCAAGACAGGGGGCGGTGGGTTCACCCCTCCACTTT.

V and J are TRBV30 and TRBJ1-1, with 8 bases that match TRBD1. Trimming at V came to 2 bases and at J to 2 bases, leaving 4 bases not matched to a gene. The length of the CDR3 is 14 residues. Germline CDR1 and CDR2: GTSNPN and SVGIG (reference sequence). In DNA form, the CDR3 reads TGTGCCTGGAGTCGGACAGGGTTAAACACTGAAGCTTTCTTT. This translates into CAWSRTGLNTEAFF. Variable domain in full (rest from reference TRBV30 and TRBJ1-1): SQTIHQWPATLVQPVGSPLSLECTVEGTSNPNLYWYRQAAGRGLQLLFYSVGIGQISSEVPQNLSASRPQDRQFILSSKKLLLSDSGFYLCAWSRTGLNTEAFFGQGTRLTVV.

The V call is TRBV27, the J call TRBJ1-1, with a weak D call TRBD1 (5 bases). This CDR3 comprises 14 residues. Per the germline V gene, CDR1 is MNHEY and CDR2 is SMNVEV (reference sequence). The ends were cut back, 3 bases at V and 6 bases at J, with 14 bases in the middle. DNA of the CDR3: TGTGCCAGCAGTTTCAGGGCTCGGGCCCCTGAAGCTTTCTTT. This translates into CASSFRARAPEAFF.

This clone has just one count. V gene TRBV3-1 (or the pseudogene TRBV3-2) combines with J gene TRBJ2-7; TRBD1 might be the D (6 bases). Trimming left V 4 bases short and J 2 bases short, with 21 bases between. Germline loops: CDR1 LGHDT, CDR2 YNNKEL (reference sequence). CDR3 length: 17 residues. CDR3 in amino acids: CASSPWGPPVTTYEQYF. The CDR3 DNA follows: TGTGCCAGCAGCCCCTGGGGGCCTCCAGTTACCACCTACGAGCAGTACTTC.

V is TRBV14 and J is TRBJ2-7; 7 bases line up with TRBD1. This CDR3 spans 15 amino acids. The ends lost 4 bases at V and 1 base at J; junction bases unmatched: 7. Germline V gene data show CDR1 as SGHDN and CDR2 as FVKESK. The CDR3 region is CASSLDRVTSYEQYF. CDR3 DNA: TGTGCCAGCAGCCTCGACAGGGTGACGTCCTACGAGCAGTACTTC.

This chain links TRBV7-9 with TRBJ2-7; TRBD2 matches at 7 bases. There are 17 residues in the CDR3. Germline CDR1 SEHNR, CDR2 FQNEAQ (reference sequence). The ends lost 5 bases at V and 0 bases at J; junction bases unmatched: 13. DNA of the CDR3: TGTGCCAGCAGCCCCGGGAGTTTGGCGGGGGACTCCTACGAGCAGTACTTC. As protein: CASSPGSLAGDSYEQYF.

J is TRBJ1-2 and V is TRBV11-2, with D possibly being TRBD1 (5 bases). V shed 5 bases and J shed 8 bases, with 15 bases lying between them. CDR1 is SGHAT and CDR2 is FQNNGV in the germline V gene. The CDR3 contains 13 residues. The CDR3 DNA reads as TGTGCCAGCAGCCAGACAGAGGAGTTCGGCTACACCTTC. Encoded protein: CASSQTEEFGYTF.

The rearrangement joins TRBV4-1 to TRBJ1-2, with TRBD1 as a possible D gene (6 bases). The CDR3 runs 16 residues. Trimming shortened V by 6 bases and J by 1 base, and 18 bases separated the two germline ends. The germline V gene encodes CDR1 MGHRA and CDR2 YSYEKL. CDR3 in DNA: TGCGCCAGCAGTCGCGAGCCCACACAGGGTAACTATGGCTACACCTTC. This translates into CASSREPTQGNYGYTF.

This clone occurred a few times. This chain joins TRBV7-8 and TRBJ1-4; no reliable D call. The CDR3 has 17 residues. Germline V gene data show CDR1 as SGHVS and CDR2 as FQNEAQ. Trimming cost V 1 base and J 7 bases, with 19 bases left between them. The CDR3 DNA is TGTGCCAGCAGCTTAGTGGGGTTTTTCCGGGGAGGTGAAAAACTGTTTTTT. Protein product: CASSLVGFFRGGEKLFF.

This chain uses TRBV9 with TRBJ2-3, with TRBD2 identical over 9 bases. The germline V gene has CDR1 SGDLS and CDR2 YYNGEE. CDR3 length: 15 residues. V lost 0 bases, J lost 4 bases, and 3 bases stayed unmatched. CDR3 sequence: CASSVVSGGADTQYF. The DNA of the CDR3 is TGTGCCAGCAGCGTAGTTAGCGGGGGTGCAGATACGCAGTATTTT. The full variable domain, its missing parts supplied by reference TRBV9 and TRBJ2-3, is DSGVTQTPKHLITATGQRVTLRCSPRSGDLSVYWYQQSLDQGLQFLIQYYNGEERAKGNILERFSAQQFPDLHSELNLSSLELGDSALYFCASSVVSGGADTQYFGPGTRLTVL.

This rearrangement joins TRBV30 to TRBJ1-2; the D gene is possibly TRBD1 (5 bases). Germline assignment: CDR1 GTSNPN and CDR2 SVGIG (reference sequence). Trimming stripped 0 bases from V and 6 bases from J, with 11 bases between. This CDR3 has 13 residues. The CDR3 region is CAWSVQAGHGYTF. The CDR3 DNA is TGTGCCTGGAGTGTTCAGGCGGGGCATGGCTACACCTTC.

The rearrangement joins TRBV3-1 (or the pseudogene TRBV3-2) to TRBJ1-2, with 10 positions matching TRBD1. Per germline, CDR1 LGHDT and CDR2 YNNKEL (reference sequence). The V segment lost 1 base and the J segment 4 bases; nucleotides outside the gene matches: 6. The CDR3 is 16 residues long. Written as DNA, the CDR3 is TGTGCCAGCAGCCAAGGGCTGACAGGGGGCGCCTATGGCTACACCTTC. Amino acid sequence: CASSQGLTGGAYGYTF.

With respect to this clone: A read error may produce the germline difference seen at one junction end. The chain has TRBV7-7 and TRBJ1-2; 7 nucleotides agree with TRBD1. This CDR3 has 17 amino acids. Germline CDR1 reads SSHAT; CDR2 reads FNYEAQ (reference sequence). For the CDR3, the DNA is TGTGCTAGCACGACTGCGGGACAGCTAACATCTAACTATGGCTACACCTTC. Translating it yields CASTTAGQLTSNYGYTF.

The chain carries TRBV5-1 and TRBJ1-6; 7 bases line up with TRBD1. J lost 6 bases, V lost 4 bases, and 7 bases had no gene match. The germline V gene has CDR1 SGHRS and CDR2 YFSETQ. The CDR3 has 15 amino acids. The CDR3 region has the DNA TGCGCCAGCAGCGAGGGACAGAGACTTAATTCACCCCTCCACTTT. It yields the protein CASSEGQRLNSPLHF. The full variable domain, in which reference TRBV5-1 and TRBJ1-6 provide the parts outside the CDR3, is KAGVTQTPRYLIKTRGQQVTLSCSPISGHRSVSWYQQTPGQGLQFLFEYFSETQRNKGNFPGRFSGRQFSNSRSEMNVSTLELGDSALYLCASSEGQRLNSPLHFGNGTRLTVT.

The CDR3 DNA reads TGCGCCAGCAGCCAAGTTACAGGGGGCCGCACTGAAGCTTTCTTT. Translation: CASSQVTGGRTEAFF. The rearrangement links TRBV4-1 to TRBJ1-1; 9 bases match TRBD1. CDR3 length equals 15 residues. The J segment lost 4 bases and the V segment lost 1 base, leaving 4 bases of the junction unmatched. From germline, CDR1 is MGHRA and CDR2 YSYEKL.